Shown below are 8 T cell receptor beta chains from a single sample sequenced in a study of Ad26.COV2.S vaccination and SARS-CoV-2 variants. Assay used: immunoSEQ multiplex PCR; TCRdb lists only in-frame clones, some missing. The sample consists of about 180,000 clones, around nine tenths of them appearing once. The specimen comprised peripheral blood, sampled after recovery from COVID-19. Receptor source: a human donor who had recovered from COVID-19.

The chain joins TRBV21-1 to TRBJ2-7; the D call TRBD2 from the table was never checked on the DNA. TRBV21-1 is noted as a pseudogene. This CDR3 comprises 15 residues. DNA of the CDR3: TGTGCCAGCAGCAAAGAGGCGGGCCACGTCTACGAGCAGTACTTC. Amino acid sequence: CASSKEAGHVYEQYF.

V usage is TRBV10-3 and J usage is TRBJ1-1; the D is unclear. Trimming pared 7 bases from V and 0 bases from J, leaving 12 bases between. Germline-derived CDR1 and CDR2 are ENHRY and SYGVKD. This CDR3 comprises 14 residues. The CDR3: CAITQRGMNTEAFF. The CDR3 region has the DNA TGTGCCATCACCCAACGCGGCATGAACACTGAAGCTTTCTTT.

The V call is TRBV6-5, the J call TRBJ1-1, with D maybe TRBD1 (6 bases). V lost 0 bases to trimming and J lost 7 bases, with 12 bases between them. CDR3 length equals 14 residues. CDR1 and CDR2 from the germline V gene are MNHEY and SVGAGI. CDR3: CASSYSIRGGEAFF. DNA for the CDR3: TGTGCCAGCAGTTACTCAATAAGGGGGGGTGAAGCTTTCTTT.

The V gene is TRBV18, the J gene TRBJ1-4; 9 bases align to TRBD1. The V gene end was trimmed by 0 bases and the J gene end by 9 bases; junction bases not matched to a gene: 11. CDR1 and CDR2 from the germline V gene are KGHSH and LQKENI. The CDR3 totals 17 residues. CDR3 in DNA: TGTGCCAGCTCACCACCAACAGGGGGCGGATACTCTCAAAAACTGTTTTTT. This codes for CASSPPTGGGYSQKLFF.

The chain joins TRBV7-6 to TRBJ1-3, with D tentatively TRBD1 (6 bases). The CDR3 totals 17 residues. V lost 0 bases and J lost 3, with 15 bases in between. The germline V gene encodes CDR1 SGHVS and CDR2 FNYEAQ. The CDR3 coding sequence is TGTGCCAGCAGCTTAGCGCTGGAGGGGGTAGTTGGAAACACCATATATTTT. This gives the protein CASSLALEGVVGNTIYF.

This clone occurred a few times. The chain joins TRBV3-1 (or the pseudogene TRBV3-2) to TRBJ2-7, with D possibly being TRBD1 (5 bases). CDR3 length equals 14 residues. Germline lookup yields CDR1 LGHDT and CDR2 YNNKEL (reference sequence). The V and J ends lost 3 bases and 5 bases respectively, with 14 bases between them. CDR3 DNA: TGTGCCAGCAGCCAGGTTCCAGGGCCCCACGAGCAGTACTTC. As protein: CASSQVPGPHEQYF.

This chain connects TRBV6-1 to TRBJ2-7; tentative D call: TRBD1 (6 bases). Trimming left V 3 bases short and J 3 bases short, with 9 bases between. This CDR3 spans 13 amino acids. Germline V gene data show CDR1 as MNHNS and CDR2 as SASEGT. CDR3 coding DNA: TGTGCCAGCAGTGAGCAGGGGAGCTACGAGCAGTACTTC. Translated, it gives CASSEQGSYEQYF.

The gene calls are TRBV27 and TRBJ2-7, with D perhaps given as TRBD1 or TRBD2 (6 bases each). Trimming pared 6 bases from V and 6 bases from J, leaving 15 bases between. This CDR3 has 13 residues. Germline lookup yields CDR1 MNHEY and CDR2 SMNVEV (reference sequence). The CDR3 DNA reads as TGTGCCAGCAGCCTGGGGGGCGACGGCGAGCAGTACTTC. It yields the protein CASSLGGDGEQYF.